Each of the 12 T cell receptor beta chains below was sequenced from the same sample in a study of blood T cells in healthy people across ages. Using a J-beta primer mix together with a sample-barcoded 5' primer, a second PCR was run for about 7 to 12 cycles. From the 5' RACE reads, TCRdb called clonotypes with MiXCR, one entry per CDR3 protein. Of 550,000 to 750,000 distinct CDR3 sequences in the sample, 20% to 25% were seen once. Sequences were obtained from blood. The receptors stem from a man in his 70s in good health.

There are many counts of this clonotype. The gene calls are TRBV28 and TRBJ2-7; TRBD1 aligns across 7 bases. This CDR3 contains 14 residues. CDR1 and CDR2 (germline): MDHEN, SYDVKM. J gave up 4 bases and V 8 bases, and 11 bases lay outside the gene matches. The CDR3 protein is CASGRDSEKYEQYF. The CDR3 DNA reads as TGTGCCAGCGGCCGGGACAGTGAAAAATACGAGCAGTACTTC.

This clonotype showed up just a few times. The chain has TRBV9 and TRBJ2-2, with D unclear. Germline V CDR1 and CDR2: SGDLS, YYNGEE. Trimming cost V 0 bases and J 4 bases, with 7 bases left between them. The length of the CDR3 is 14 residues. The CDR3 DNA sequence: TGTGCCAGCAGCGTAGCCAGAGCCACCGGGGAGCTGTTTTTT. Its protein is CASSVARATGELFF. The full variable domain, its missing parts supplied by reference TRBV9 and TRBJ2-2, is DSGVTQTPKHLITATGQRVTLRCSPRSGDLSVYWYQQSLDQGLQFLIQYYNGEERAKGNILERFSAQQFPDLHSELNLSSLELGDSALYFCASSVARATGELFFGEGSRLTVL.

The sample holds many counts of this clonotype. V is TRBV6-2 or TRBV6-3 and J is TRBJ2-3; 7 bases are a match to TRBD2. CDR1 is MNHEY and CDR2 is SVGEGT in the germline V gene. The V segment lost 2 bases and the J segment 2 bases; nucleotides outside the gene matches: 1. The CDR3 extends over 14 amino acids. DNA for the CDR3: TGTGCCAGCAGTTACGGGAGGGACACAGATACGCAGTATTTT. Amino acid sequence: CASSYGRDTDTQYF.

This clonotype was seen ten or more times. The chain is built from TRBV29-1 and TRBJ2-5, with D perhaps matching TRBD2 (5 bases). The CDR3 length is 12 residues. Germline CDR1 SQVTM, CDR2 ANQGSEA. Trimming stripped 7 bases from V and 2 bases from J, with 11 bases between. The CDR3 region is CSGGGRQETQYF. The CDR3 DNA is TGCAGCGGTGGAGGCAGGCAAGAGACCCAGTACTTC.

The rearrangement uses TRBV5-1 and TRBJ2-5, with D possibly being TRBD1 (6 bases). This CDR3 contains 15 residues. Trimming shortened V by 7 bases and J by 1 base, and 17 bases separated the two germline ends. CDR1 is SGHRS, CDR2 YFSETQ, per germline. DNA of the CDR3: TGCGCCAGCGGTACACAGGGTTGGCCCCAAGAGACCCAGTACTTC. Its translation is CASGTQGWPQETQYF.

The rearrangement joins TRBV2 to TRBJ2-7, with D tentatively TRBD1 (5 bases). The CDR3 length is 12 residues. Germline loops: CDR1 SNHLY, CDR2 FYNNEI. Trimming shortened V by 7 bases and J by 0 bases, and 7 bases separated the two germline ends. Written as DNA, the CDR3 is TGTGCCAGCAAGACAGCCTCCTACGAGCAGTACTTC. Translating it yields CASKTASYEQYF.

This clonotype was detected ten times or more. This chain joins TRBV6-6 and TRBJ2-1; D gene unclear. CDR3 length: 12 amino acids. Germline V gene lookup returns CDR1 MNHNY and CDR2 SVGAGI (reference sequence). V was shortened by 6 bases and J by 5 bases, with 8 bases between the two germline ends. Written as DNA, the CDR3 is TGTGCCAGCAGCGGACCGAACAATGAGCAGTTCTTC. Protein: CASSGPNNEQFF.

This clonotype was observed a few times. CDR3 region: CSARGALTDTQYF. CDR3 bases: TGCAGTGCCAGGGGAGCTCTCACAGATACGCAGTATTTT. V and J are TRBV20-1 and TRBJ2-3, with D possibly TRBD1 on 6 matching bases. With 6 bases removed from V and 2 bases from J, the gap between germline ends came to 12 bases. Germline-derived CDR1 and CDR2 are DFQATT and SNEGSKA (reference sequence). CDR3 length: 13 amino acids.

This clonotype appeared a few times. The gene calls are TRBV5-1 and TRBJ1-4; 8 positions match TRBD1. This CDR3 has 16 residues. V was pared by 3 bases and J by 8 bases, with 12 bases of the junction left unmatched. Germline CDR1 and CDR2: SGHRS and YFSETQ. The CDR3 protein is CASSSDREGYGEKLFF. Written as DNA, the CDR3 is TGCGCCAGCAGCTCGGACAGGGAGGGGTATGGGGAAAAACTGTTTTTT.

Note on this clonotype: The junction differs from germline at one of its ends, possibly a read error. The chain uses TRBV6-5 and TRBJ2-7, with D perhaps TRBD2 (6 bases). The length of the CDR3 is 15 residues. Germline V gene lookup returns CDR1 MNHEY and CDR2 SVGAGI. In nucleotides, the CDR3 is TGCGCCAGCAGTTACCGCGGGGATCGAACCTACGAGCAGTACTTC. Amino acids: CASSYRGDRTYEQYF.

The J gene is TRBJ2-7, the V gene TRBV2; no clear D. CDR1 SNHLY and CDR2 FYNNEI come from the germline V gene. V lost 9 bases and J lost 6, with 12 bases in between. This CDR3 has 11 amino acids. The CDR3 protein is CASAGSIEQYF. The CDR3 nucleotides read TGTGCCAGTGCCGGCTCTATCGAGCAGTACTTC.

The chain employs TRBV14 and TRBJ2-1; D gene uncertain. The CDR3 runs 14 residues. The V gene's germline CDR1 is SGHDN and CDR2 FVKESK. Deletions cut 0 bases from V and 7 bases from J, with 10 bases between. As DNA, the CDR3 is TGTGCCAGCAGCCAAGATTTTTCTATTAATGAGCAGTTCTTC. It yields the protein CASSQDFSINEQFF.